Detailed here is one T cell receptor (beta chain). The source of the sample is a study of shared T cell receptors in the human thymus. This CDR3 contains 15 residues. V lost 3 bases to trimming and J lost 8 bases; unmatched junction nucleotides: 12. Germline lookup yields CDR1 SGHTA and CDR2 FQGNSA. Measured with immunoSEQ multiplex PCR; TCRdb has only the in-frame clones, and not every one. The sample shows about 500,000 clones, around 78% of them seen only once. This sample was shared with a second study, whose subject was human thymus T cells. That report adds: Congenital heart defects were the reason for the corrective surgery that the donors, healthy Finnish infants, were having. Thymus tissue for the work was resected from patients undergoing corrective heart surgery. V and J gene usage appeared biased in thymic and blood repertoires. Related research described thymic repertoires that were highly overlapping among unrelated individuals.

Sample: thymocytes. The TCR comes from a boy younger than two with a congenital heart defect. The chain employs TRBV7-2 and TRBJ1-2, with 7 bases fitting TRBD1. This CDR3 reads CASSFGTASSGGYTF. CDR3 sequence (DNA): TGTGCCAGCAGCTTCGGGACAGCCTCTTCGGGGGGCTACACCTTC.